Shown below are 10 T cell receptor beta chains from a single sample sequenced in a study of OX40 agonist ivuxolimab in advanced cancers. TCRdb's copy holds only in-frame clones and misses some; the assay was immunoSEQ multiplex PCR. The data show about 46,000 clones, with around 90% seen just once and around 11% held by the top ten. Here the sequenced sample was CD4+ or CD8+ T cells sorted from blood, taken in a trial of the OX40 agonist ivuxolimab. The receptors here all came from an adult with an advanced solid tumor such as melanoma, head and neck, liver or kidney cancer.

This chain connects TRBV7-6 to TRBJ2-2, with 9 bases matching TRBD1. V lost 5 bases and J lost 4; bases outside the gene matches: 5. The V gene's germline CDR1 is SGHVS and CDR2 FNYEAQ. CDR3 size: 15 residues. CDR3 sequence reads: CASSRTGGGTGELFF. The CDR3 DNA follows: TGTGCCAGCAGCAGAACAGGGGGCGGCACCGGGGAGCTGTTTTTT.

V and J are TRBV5-6 and TRBJ1-6; D ambiguous. This CDR3 has 13 residues. V lost 8 bases and J lost 7, with 13 bases in between. CDR1 is SGHDT, CDR2 YYEEEE, per germline. The CDR3 here is CARRKRGNSPLHF. The CDR3 DNA sequence: TGTGCCAGGAGGAAGAGAGGGAATTCACCCCTCCACTTT. Variable domain in full (rest from reference TRBV5-6 and TRBJ1-6): DAGVTQSPTHLIKTRGQQVTLRCSPKSGHDTVSWYQQALGQGPQFIFQYYEEEERQRGNFPDRFSGHQFPNYSSELNVNALLLGDSALYLCARRKRGNSPLHFGNGTRLTVT.

V is TRBV9 and J is TRBJ2-6; 7 nucleotides match TRBD1. The CDR3 consists of 20 residues. With V trimmed by 3 bases and J by 0 bases, 15 bases remained unmatched. Germline loops: CDR1 SGDLS, CDR2 YYNGEE. The CDR3 is CASSDSTGPFFSSGANVLTF. The CDR3 DNA sequence: TGTGCCAGCAGCGACTCGACAGGGCCCTTTTTTTCCTCTGGGGCCAACGTCCTGACTTTC.

The chain has TRBV4-1 and TRBJ1-5; 10 bases match TRBD1. This CDR3 region has 15 residues. The ends lost 4 bases at V and 6 bases at J; junction bases unmatched: 6. Germline CDR1 is MGHRA and CDR2 is YSYEKL. The CDR3 DNA follows: TGCGCCAGCAGCCTATCGACAGGGGGCGGTCAGCCCCAGCATTTT. Translation: CASSLSTGGGQPQHF.

The V call is TRBV4-1, the J call TRBJ1-1, with 9 bases aligning to TRBD1. CDR1 is MGHRA, CDR2 YSYEKL, per germline. The CDR3 extends over 15 amino acids. The ends lost 4 bases at V and 6 bases at J; junction bases unmatched: 9. The CDR3 protein is CASSPRADRGPEAFF. CDR3 bases: TGCGCCAGCAGCCCCCGGGCGGACAGGGGACCTGAAGCTTTCTTT.

V gene TRBV19 combines with J gene TRBJ1-5, with D perhaps TRBD1 (5 bases). CDR1 and CDR2 (germline): LNHDA, SQIVND (reference sequence). This CDR3 spans 15 amino acids. V was trimmed by 4 bases and J by 3 bases, leaving 13 bases between them. The CDR3 region is CASSTGRGFNQPQHF. The CDR3 region has the DNA TGTGCCAGTAGTACCGGACGGGGCTTCAATCAGCCCCAGCATTTT.

The chain couples TRBV29-1 to TRBJ2-7; D is perhaps TRBD1 (5 bases). CDR3 length equals 16 residues. The ends were cut back, 0 bases at V and 2 bases at J, with 17 bases in the middle. From germline, CDR1 is SQVTM and CDR2 ANQGSEA. The CDR3 is CSVEEPGLKSTYEQYF. The CDR3 coding sequence is TGCAGCGTTGAAGAGCCAGGGTTGAAATCGACCTACGAGCAGTACTTC.

By sample fraction, this clone is medium-sized (0.01 to 0.1%). This chain connects TRBV19 to TRBJ1-5; no firm D call. This CDR3 is 16 amino acids long. V gave up 7 bases and J gave up 7 bases, with 23 bases separating them. The germline gives CDR1 LNHDA, CDR2 SQIVND (reference sequence). The CDR3 region has the DNA TGTGCCAGTACCCCTCGAAGGGATAGGTACCGGCAGCCCCAGCATTTT. This encodes CASTPRRDRYRQPQHF.

The chain couples TRBV7-9 to TRBJ2-7; 12 nucleotides agree with TRBD2. The V segment lost 2 bases and the J segment 3 bases; nucleotides outside the gene matches: 2. The CDR3 is 15 amino acids. Germline lookup yields CDR1 SEHNR and CDR2 FQNEAQ (reference sequence). The CDR3 here is CASSLWTSGVYEQYF. For the CDR3, the DNA is TGTGCCAGCAGCTTATGGACTAGCGGGGTCTACGAGCAGTACTTC.

The CDR3 loop is CASSLGGVAGFDEQFF. CDR3 DNA sequence: TGTGCCAGCAGCTTAGGAGGGGTAGCGGGATTCGATGAGCAGTTCTTC. The V and J genes are TRBV11-3 and TRBJ2-1; TRBD2 agrees at 8 bases. CDR1 is SGHNT and CDR2 is YENEEA in the germline V gene. The ends lost 1 base at V and 8 bases at J; junction bases unmatched: 10. CDR3 length: 16 amino acids. Filled out from reference TRBV11-3 and TRBJ2-1, the complete variable domain reads EAGVVQSPRYKIIEKKQPVAFWCNPISGHNTLYWYLQNLGQGPELLIRYENEEAVDDSQLPKDRFSAERLKGVDSTLKIQPAELGDSAVYLCASSLGGVAGFDEQFFGPGTRLTVL.